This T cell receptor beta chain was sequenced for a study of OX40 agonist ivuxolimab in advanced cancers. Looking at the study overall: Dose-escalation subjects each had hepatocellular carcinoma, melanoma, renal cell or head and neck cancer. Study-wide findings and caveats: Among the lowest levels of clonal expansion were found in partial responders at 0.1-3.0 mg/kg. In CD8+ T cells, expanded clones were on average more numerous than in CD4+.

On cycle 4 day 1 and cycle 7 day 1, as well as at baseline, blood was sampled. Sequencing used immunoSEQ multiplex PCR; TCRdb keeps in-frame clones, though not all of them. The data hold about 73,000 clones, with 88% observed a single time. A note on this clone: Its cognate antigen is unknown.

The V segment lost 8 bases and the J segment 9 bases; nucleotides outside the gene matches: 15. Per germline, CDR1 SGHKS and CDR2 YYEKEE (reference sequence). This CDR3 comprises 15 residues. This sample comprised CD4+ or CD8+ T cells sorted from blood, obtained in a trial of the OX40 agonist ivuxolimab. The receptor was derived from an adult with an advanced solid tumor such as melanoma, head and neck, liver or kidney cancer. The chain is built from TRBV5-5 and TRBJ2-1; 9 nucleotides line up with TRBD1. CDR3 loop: CASQPLRQGVAEQFF. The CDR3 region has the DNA TGTGCCAGTCAACCCCTGAGACAGGGGGTAGCTGAGCAGTTCTTC.